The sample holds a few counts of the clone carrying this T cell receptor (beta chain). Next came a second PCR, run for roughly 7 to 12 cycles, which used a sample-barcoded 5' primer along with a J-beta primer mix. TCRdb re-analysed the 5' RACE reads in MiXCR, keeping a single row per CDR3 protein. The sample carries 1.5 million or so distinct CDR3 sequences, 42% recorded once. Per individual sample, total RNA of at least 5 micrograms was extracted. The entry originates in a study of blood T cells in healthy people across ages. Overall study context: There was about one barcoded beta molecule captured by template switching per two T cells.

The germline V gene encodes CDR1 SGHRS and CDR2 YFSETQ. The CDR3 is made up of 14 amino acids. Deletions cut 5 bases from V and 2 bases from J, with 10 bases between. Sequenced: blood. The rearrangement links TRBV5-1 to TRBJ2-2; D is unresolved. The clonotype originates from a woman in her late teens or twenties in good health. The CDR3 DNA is TGCGCCAGCAGGCCTAGGCGAAACACCGGGGAGCTGTTTTTT. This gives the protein CASRPRRNTGELFF.